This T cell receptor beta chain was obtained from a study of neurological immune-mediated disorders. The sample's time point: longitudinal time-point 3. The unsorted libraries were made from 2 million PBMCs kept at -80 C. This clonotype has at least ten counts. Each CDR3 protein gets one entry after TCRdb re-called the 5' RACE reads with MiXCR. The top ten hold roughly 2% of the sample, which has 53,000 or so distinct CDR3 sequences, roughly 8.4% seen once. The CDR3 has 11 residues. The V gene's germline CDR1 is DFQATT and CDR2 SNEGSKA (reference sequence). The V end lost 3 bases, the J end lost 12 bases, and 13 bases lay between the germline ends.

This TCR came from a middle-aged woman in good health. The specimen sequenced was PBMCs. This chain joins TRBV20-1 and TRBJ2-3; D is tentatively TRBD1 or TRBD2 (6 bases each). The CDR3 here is CSARRDTQQYF. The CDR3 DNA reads TGCAGTGCTAGGCGGGACACCCAACAGTATTTT.